One sample yielded the 4 T cell receptor beta chains listed below, sequenced in a study of OX40 agonist ivuxolimab in advanced cancers. Assay: immunoSEQ multiplex PCR; the TCRdb copy retains only in-frame clones and omits some. The sample shows about 82,000 clones, around 90% of them seen only once. Sequenced here: CD4+ or CD8+ T cells sorted from blood, sampled in a trial of the OX40 agonist ivuxolimab. The receptors were gathered from an adult with an advanced solid tumor such as melanoma, head and neck, liver or kidney cancer.

V gene TRBV19 combines with J gene TRBJ1-3; unclear D gene. CDR1 LNHDA and CDR2 SQIVND come from the germline V gene (reference sequence). This CDR3 spans 13 amino acids. For the CDR3, the DNA is TGTGCTTTAGCCCGAGGCTCTGGAAACACCATATATTTT. This encodes CALARGSGNTIYF.

The V and J genes are TRBV10-3 and TRBJ1-6, with a possible D match to TRBD1 (6 bases). The length of the CDR3 is 16 residues. Trimming shortened V by 2 bases and J by 7 bases, and 15 bases separated the two germline ends. The germline V gene has CDR1 ENHRY and CDR2 SYGVKD. The CDR3, as DNA: TGTGCCATCAGTGAGCGGGGGGCAGAAGACAATTCACCCCTCCACTTT. Translation gives CAISERGAEDNSPLHF.

This clone was detected once. The chain recombines TRBV7-3 with TRBJ1-1; perhaps TRBD1 as D (6 bases). V was shortened by 4 bases and J by 4 bases, with 13 bases between the two germline ends. Germline CDR1 and CDR2: SGHTA and FQGTGA. This CDR3 has 14 residues. The CDR3 region is CASSSLQGGTEAFF. CDR3 DNA: TGTGCCAGCAGCTCCCTACAGGGTGGCACTGAAGCTTTCTTT.

CDR3 sequence: CASRDMNTEAFF. The CDR3 coding sequence is TGTGCCAGCAGGGACATGAACACTGAAGCTTTCTTT. V gene TRBV6-1 combines with J gene TRBJ1-1, with D possibly TRBD1 on 5 matching bases. V was shortened by 6 bases and J by 0 bases, with 5 bases between the two germline ends. Germline V gene lookup returns CDR1 MNHNS and CDR2 SASEGT. The CDR3 is 12 residues long.